This T cell receptor (beta chain) is drawn from a study of technical replicates of blood from a handful of donors. Sequencing was performed with immunoSEQ multiplex PCR; in TCRdb, only in-frame clones are kept and a portion is missing. The sample contains more than 65,000 clones, 91% of which appear only once. Between the trimmed V and J ends, which lost 5 bases and 1 base, there was a span of 12 bases. Germline V gene lookup returns CDR1 SGHVS and CDR2 FQNEAQ. CDR3 length: 14 amino acids. The sequence was collected from a human donor in good health. This rearrangement joins TRBV7-8 to TRBJ2-7; D is possibly TRBD2 (6 bases). The material sequenced was T cells isolated from PBMCs. The CDR3 sequence: CASSPRDLSYEQYF. The CDR3 coding sequence is TGTGCCAGCAGCCCGCGGGACTTATCCTACGAGCAGTACTTC.